Described below is a single TCR beta chain sequence and its context. The PCR was carried out with 60 Vbeta primers and 13 Jbeta primers. Assay used: immunoSEQ multiplex PCR; TCRdb lists only in-frame clones, some missing. Here the sample spans tens of thousands of clones, around 69% being singletons. Trimming left V 0 bases short and J 0 bases short, with 7 bases between. There are 15 residues in the CDR3. The V gene's germline CDR1 is SGHRS and CDR2 YFSETQ. The sample is drawn from a study of cytomegalovirus exposure and HLA in healthy donors. The clonotype was recovered from a young woman in good health and CMV-seropositive. The chain uses TRBV5-1 and TRBJ2-4, with a weak D call TRBD1 (5 bases). The sample consisted of PBMCs. CDR3 loop: CASSLGTLAKNIQYF. The CDR3 coding sequence is TGCGCCAGCAGCTTGGGGACACTAGCCAAAAACATTCAGTACTTC.